This T cell receptor beta chain is drawn from a study of T cells in Graves' hyperthyroidism and ophthalmopathy. Study information: Peripheral blood samples were taken at initial diagnosis, prior to any treatment. The study's findings and limits: Within blood appeared most thyroid clonotypes that had expanded above 0.001.

The authors deemed Graves' hyperthyroidism stable absent ophthalmopathy progression within 18 months. Those patients with uncontrolled infection, other autoimmune disease, pregnancy or lactation were excluded. TCR beta CDR3 sequences were amplified from RNA transcripts. The HTBI primer set was used in a first-round RT-PCR of the TCR CDR3. MiXCR, applied by TCRdb to the multiplex PCR reads, yields one record per CDR3 protein. Of hundreds of thousands of distinct CDR3 sequences listed, approximately 15% are singletons. This clonotype was detected once. Its target is not known. The material sequenced was blood. The sequence was collected from a woman aged 18-35 years with Graves' hyperthyroidism.

The chain's CDR3 is CASSPVGNEQFF. The CDR3 DNA reads as TGTGCCAGCAGCCCCGTGGGAAATGAGCAGTTCTTC. The chain couples TRBV5-4 to TRBJ2-1; no reliable D call. Trimming stripped 4 bases from V and 7 bases from J, with 9 bases between. CDR3 length equals 12 residues. Per the germline V gene, CDR1 is SGHNT and CDR2 is YYREEE (reference sequence).